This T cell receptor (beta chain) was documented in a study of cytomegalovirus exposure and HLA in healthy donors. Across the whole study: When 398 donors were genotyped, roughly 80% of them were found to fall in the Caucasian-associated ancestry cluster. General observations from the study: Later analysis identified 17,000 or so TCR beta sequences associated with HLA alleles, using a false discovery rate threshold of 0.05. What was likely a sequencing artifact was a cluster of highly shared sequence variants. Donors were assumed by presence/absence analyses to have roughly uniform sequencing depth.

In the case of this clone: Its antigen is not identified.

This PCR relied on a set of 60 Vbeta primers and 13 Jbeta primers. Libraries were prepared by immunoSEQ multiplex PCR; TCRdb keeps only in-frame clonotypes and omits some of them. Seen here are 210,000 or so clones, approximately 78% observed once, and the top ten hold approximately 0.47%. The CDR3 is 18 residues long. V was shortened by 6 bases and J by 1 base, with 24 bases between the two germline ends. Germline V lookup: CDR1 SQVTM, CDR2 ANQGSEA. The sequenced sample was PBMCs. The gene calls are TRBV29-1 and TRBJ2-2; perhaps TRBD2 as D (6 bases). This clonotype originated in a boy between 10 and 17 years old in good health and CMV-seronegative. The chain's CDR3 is CSVDPPGDILLNTGELFF. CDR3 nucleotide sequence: TGCAGCGTGGATCCGCCGGGAGATATCTTACTGAACACCGGGGAGCTGTTTTTT.